These T cell receptor beta chains were read from a single sample in a study of cytomegalovirus exposure and HLA in healthy donors. The protocol was immunoSEQ multiplex PCR, while the TCRdb copy is restricted to in-frame clones and leaves out a portion. The repertoire holds 150,000 to 200,000 clones, with 70% to 90% as singletons. Sequenced input: PBMCs. Receptor source: a man aged 18 to 29 in good health and CMV-seropositive. Both conserved end residues are part of each CDR3. A D gene is named only where the DNA matches it firmly. Only part of the rows carry a size: once, few, many, or a class if the clone is expanded.

J gene,clone size,D gene,V gene,CDR3 DNA,CDR3 protein
TRBJ2-2,.,TRBD2,TRBV15,TGTGCCACCAGCAGTGGGGGGGTAACCGGGGAGCTGTTTTTT,CATSSGGVTGELFF
TRBJ1-4,.,.,TRBV10-3,TGTGCCATCAGTGAGTCTGCGGGGCTAGGTGAAAAACTGTTTTTT,CAISESAGLGEKLFF
TRBJ2-5,.,.,TRBV7-2,TGTGCCAGCAGCCTGGGGGCAGTGGAGACCCAGTACTTC,CASSLGAVETQYF
TRBJ2-1,.,TRBD2,TRBV11-3,TGTGCCAGCAGCTGGGGACTACTCAATGAGCAGTTCTTC,CASSWGLLNEQFF
TRBJ1-3,.,TRBD1,TRBV5-8,TGTGCCAGCAGCTTGGGCGGAAACAGGGGGCCTGGAAACACCATATATTTT,CASSLGGNRGPGNTIYF
TRBJ1-1,.,.,TRBV9,TGTGCCAGCAGCGCTGGTGCGGTGAACACTGAAGCTTTCTTT,CASSAGAVNTEAFF
TRBJ1-5,.,.,TRBV19,TGTGCCAGTAGTATCGGGGTTCAGCCCCAGCATTTT,CASSIGVQPQHF
TRBJ1-1,.,TRBD1,TRBV6-6,TGTGCCAGCAGTTACGCCGGGACAGGACCTGAAGCTTTCTTT,CASSYAGTGPEAFF
TRBJ2-3,.,TRBD1,TRBV30,TGTGCCTGGAGTTCACAGGGGGGAACAGATACGCAGTATTTT,CAWSSQGGTDTQYF
TRBJ1-2,.,.,TRBV29-1,TGCAGCGTTGCCCCCGGGGGGTCGGGTGGCTACACCTTC,CSVAPGGSGGYTF
TRBJ1-4,.,.,TRBV5-1,TGCGCCAGCAGCTTAACCGGGACAAATGAAAAACTGTTTTTT,CASSLTGTNEKLFF
TRBJ2-7,.,.,TRBV4-3,TGCGCCAGCAGCCAAGTCGCGGACAGCTCCTACGAGCAGTACTTC,CASSQVADSSYEQYF
TRBJ1-2,.,.,TRBV27,TGTGCCACCAACGTCCGGGGGGACGGCTACACCTTC,CATNVRGDGYTF
TRBJ1-1,.,TRBD1,TRBV19,TGTGCCAGTAGTATAGTCCCCGGACAGGGTTTGAACACTGAAGCTTTCTTT,CASSIVPGQGLNTEAFF
TRBJ1-1,.,.,TRBV4-2,TGTGCCAGCAGCCAAGGAGCGGTCTCCCCGTACACTGAAGCTTTCTTT,CASSQGAVSPYTEAFF
TRBJ2-1,.,TRBD2,TRBV7-8,TGTGCCAGCAGCTTAGAGCGGGGGGCCTTCTCCTACAATGAGCAGTTCTTC,CASSLERGAFSYNEQFF
TRBJ1-6,.,TRBD1,TRBV11-3,TGTGCCAGCAGCCGTAACCTAACAGGGGAGGAATCACCCCTCCACTTT,CASSRNLTGEESPLHF
TRBJ1-5,once,.,TRBV19,TGTGCCAGTAGGATGGGGGGTGGGAATCAGCCCCAGCATTTT,CASRMGGGNQPQHF
TRBJ1-2,.,.,TRBV11-3,TGTGCCAGCAGCCGGGGGTCCACGATGAATGGCTACACCTTC,CASSRGSTMNGYTF
TRBJ2-3,.,.,TRBV19,TGTGCCAGTAGTACCCAACTCCCTTCCAGGGGATACACAGATACGCAGTATTTT,CASSTQLPSRGYTDTQYF
TRBJ1-2,.,.,TRBV5-6,TGTGCCAGCAGCTTGGAAGGGAGTAACTATGGCTACACCTTC,CASSLEGSNYGYTF
TRBJ2-1,.,TRBD2,TRBV9,TGTGCCAGCAGCGTAGCTCGAAGCGGGGGTTCCTACAATGAGCAGTTCTTC,CASSVARSGGSYNEQFF